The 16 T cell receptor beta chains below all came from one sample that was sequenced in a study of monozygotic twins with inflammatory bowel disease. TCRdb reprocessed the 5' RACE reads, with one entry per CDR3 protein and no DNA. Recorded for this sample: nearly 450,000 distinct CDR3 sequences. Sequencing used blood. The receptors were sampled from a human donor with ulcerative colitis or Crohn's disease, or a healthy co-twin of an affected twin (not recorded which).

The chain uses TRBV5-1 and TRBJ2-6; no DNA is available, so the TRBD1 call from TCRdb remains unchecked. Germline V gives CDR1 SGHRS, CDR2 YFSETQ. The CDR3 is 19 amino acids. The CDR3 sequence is CASSRPKGDSISGANVLTF.

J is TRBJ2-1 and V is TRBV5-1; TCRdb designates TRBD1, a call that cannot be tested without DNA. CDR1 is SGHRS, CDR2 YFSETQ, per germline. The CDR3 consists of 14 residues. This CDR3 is CASSPGNGNNEQFF.

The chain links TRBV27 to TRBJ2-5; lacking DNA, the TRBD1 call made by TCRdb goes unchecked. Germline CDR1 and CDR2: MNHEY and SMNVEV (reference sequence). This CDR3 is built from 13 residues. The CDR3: CASSPQGWETQYF.

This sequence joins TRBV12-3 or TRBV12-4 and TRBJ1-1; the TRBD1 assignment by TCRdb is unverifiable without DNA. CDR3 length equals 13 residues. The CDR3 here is CANGGAPKTEAFF.

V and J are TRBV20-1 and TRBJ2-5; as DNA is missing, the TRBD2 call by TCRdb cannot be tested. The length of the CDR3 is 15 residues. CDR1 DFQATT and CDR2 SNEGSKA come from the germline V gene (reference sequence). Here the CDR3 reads CSAGDSGTSAETQYF.

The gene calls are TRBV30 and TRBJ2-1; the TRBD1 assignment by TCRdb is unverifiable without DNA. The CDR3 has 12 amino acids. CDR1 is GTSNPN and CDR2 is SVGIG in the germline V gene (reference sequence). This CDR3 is CAWSQGANEQFF.

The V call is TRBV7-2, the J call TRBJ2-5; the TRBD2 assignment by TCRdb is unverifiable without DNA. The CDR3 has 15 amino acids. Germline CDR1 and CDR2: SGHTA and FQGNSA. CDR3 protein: CASSLVASGIETQYF.

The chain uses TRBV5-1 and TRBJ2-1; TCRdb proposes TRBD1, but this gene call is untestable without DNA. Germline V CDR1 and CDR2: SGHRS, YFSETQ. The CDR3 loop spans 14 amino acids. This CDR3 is CASSAGGGGNEQFF. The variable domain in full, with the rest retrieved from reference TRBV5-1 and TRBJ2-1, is KAGVTQTPRYLIKTRGQQVTLSCSPISGHRSVSWYQQTPGQGLQFLFEYFSETQRNKGNFPGRFSGRQFSNSRSEMNVSTLELGDSALYLCASSAGGGGNEQFFGPGTRLTVL.

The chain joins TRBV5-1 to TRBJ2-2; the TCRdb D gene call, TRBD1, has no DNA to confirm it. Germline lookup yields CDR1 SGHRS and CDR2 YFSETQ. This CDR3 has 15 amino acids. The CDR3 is CASSLMTGNTGELFF.

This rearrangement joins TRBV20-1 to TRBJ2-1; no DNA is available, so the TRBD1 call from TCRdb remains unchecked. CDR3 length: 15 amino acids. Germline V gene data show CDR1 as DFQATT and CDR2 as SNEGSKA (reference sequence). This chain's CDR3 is CSAPTRVGTHNEQFF.

The CDR3: CATSSGGGLAYEQYF. This rearrangement joins TRBV15 to TRBJ2-7; TCRdb picks TRBD2, but there is no DNA to check that call. Germline V lookup: CDR1 LNHNV, CDR2 YYDKDF (reference sequence). The CDR3 length is 15 residues.

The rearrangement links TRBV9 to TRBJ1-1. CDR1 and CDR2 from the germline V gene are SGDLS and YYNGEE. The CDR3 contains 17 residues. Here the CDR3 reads CASSVGGSEYMNTEAFF.

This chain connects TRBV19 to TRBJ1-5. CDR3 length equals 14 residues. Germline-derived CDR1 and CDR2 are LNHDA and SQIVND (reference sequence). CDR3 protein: CASSMIPINQPQHF.

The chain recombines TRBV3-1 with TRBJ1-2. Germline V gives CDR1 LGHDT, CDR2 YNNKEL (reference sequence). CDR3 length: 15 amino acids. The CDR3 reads CASSQEQRLNYGYTF.

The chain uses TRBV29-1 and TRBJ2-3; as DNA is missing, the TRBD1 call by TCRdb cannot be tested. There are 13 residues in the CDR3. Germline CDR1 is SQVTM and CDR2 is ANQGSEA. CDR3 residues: CSVDMGAGDTQYF.

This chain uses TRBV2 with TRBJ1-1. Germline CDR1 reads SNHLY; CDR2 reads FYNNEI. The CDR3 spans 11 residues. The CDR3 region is CASSFQVEAFF.